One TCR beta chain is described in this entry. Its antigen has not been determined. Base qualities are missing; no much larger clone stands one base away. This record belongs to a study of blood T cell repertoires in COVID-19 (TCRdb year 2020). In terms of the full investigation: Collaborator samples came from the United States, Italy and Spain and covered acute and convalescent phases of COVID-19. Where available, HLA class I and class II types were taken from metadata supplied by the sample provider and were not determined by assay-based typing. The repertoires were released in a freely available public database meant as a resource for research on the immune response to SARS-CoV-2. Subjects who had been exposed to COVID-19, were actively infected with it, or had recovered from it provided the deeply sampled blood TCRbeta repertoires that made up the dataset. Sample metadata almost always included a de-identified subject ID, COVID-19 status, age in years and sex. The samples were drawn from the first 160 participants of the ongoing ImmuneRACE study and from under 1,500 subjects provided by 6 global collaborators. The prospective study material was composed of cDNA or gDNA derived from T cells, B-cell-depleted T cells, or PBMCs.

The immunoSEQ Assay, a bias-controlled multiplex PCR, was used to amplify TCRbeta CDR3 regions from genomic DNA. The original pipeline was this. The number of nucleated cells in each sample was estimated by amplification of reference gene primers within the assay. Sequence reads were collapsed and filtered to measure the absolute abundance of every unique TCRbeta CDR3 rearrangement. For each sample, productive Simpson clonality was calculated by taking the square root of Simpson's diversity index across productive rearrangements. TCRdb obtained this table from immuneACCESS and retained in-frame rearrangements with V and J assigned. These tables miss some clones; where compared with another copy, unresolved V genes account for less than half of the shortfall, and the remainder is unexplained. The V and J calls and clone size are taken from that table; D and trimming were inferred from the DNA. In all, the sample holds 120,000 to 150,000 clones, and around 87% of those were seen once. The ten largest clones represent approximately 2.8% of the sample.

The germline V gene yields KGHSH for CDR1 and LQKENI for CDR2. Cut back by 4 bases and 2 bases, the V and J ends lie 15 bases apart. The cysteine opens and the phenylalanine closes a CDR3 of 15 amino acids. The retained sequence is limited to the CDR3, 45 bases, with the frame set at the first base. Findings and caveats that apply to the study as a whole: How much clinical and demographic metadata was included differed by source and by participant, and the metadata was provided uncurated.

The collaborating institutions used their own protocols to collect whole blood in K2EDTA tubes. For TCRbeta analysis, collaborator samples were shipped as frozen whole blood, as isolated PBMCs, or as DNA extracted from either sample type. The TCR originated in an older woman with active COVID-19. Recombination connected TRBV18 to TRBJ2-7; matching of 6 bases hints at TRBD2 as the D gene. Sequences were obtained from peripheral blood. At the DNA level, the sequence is TGTGCCAGCTCACTCGGGGTGCGGGATCCCTACGAGCAGTACTTC. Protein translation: CASSLGVRDPYEQYF.